This T cell receptor beta chain was profiled in a study of T cell changes during pregnancy in multiple sclerosis. The CDR3 is made up of 13 amino acids. Germline loops: CDR1 MNHNS, CDR2 SASEGT. V was clipped by 8 bases and J by 6 bases; unmatched bases: 8. The protocol was immunoSEQ multiplex PCR, while the TCRdb copy is restricted to in-frame clones and leaves out a portion. The table records more than 35,000 clones, around nine tenths of them present only once. This receptor was taken from a female donor in good health, enrolled as a control in a pregnancy study. The chain couples TRBV6-1 to TRBJ1-2; 8 bases match TRBD1. The sequencing used CD8+ T cells from peripheral blood mononuclear cells, collected after pregnancy. Written as DNA, the CDR3 is TGTGCCAGCCGGACAGGGAGAAGTGATGGCTACACCTTC. Protein product: CASRTGRSDGYTF.